This TCR beta chain stems from a study of blood T cell repertoires in COVID-19 (dated by TCRdb to the early 2020s). Turning to the overall study: The collaborator samples originated in the United States, Italy and Spain and spanned the acute and convalescent phases of COVID-19. A freely available public database, intended as a resource for researchers studying the immune response to SARS-CoV-2, is where the repertoires were released. Sample metadata almost always included a de-identified subject ID, COVID-19 status, age in years and sex. Where HLA class I and class II types were available, the types were taken from metadata supplied by the sample provider, not from assay-based typing. The dataset comprised deeply sampled blood TCRbeta repertoires from subjects exposed to, actively infected with, or recovered from COVID-19. The material from the prospective study consisted of cDNA or gDNA derived from T cells, B-cell-depleted T cells, or PBMCs. Samples came from the ongoing ImmuneRACE study (first 160 participants) plus 1,254 subjects from 6 global collaborators.

Beyond this particular receptor, the publication reports: The quantity of clinical and demographic metadata differed by source and by participant and was supplied without curation.

Whole blood was collected in K2EDTA tubes by collaborating institutions according to the institutions' own protocols. For TCRbeta analysis, collaborators shipped samples in one of three forms: frozen whole blood, isolated PBMCs, or DNA extracted from either of those sample types. The immunoSEQ Assay, a bias-controlled multiplex PCR, was used to amplify TCRbeta CDR3 regions from genomic DNA. The paper's data handling went like this. Nucleated cell counts per sample were estimated from amplification of reference gene primers within the assay. To quantify the absolute abundance of each unique TCRbeta CDR3 rearrangement, sequence reads were collapsed and filtered. For each sample, productive Simpson clonality was calculated as the square root of Simpson's diversity index over productive rearrangements. The immuneACCESS repertoire file appears here via TCRdb, limited to in-frame rearrangements. These files lack a portion of the clones; in checked studies, under half of the deficit traces to unresolved V genes, and the cause of the others is not known. V and J calls and clone size are those listed in that table; D and trimming were worked out from the DNA. This sample comprises about 150,000 clones, 60% to 85% of them detected only once. Over 8.5% of the sample belongs to the ten largest clones.

Comments on this clone: Its antigen has not been determined. No base quality values were provided; no much bigger clone lies one nucleotide off.

The germline V gene gives CDR1 as MDHEN and CDR2 as SYDVKM. Trimming leaves V shorter by 9 bases and J shorter by 2 bases, with the junction holding 4 bases beyond the gene matches. The CDR3 holds 14 amino acids from the cysteine to the phenylalanine. Just the 42-base CDR3 DNA is kept, in frame starting at base 1. The sequence was collected from a man aged 45-60 years with active or convalescent COVID-19. Source material: peripheral blood. The chain links TRBV28 with TRBJ2-1; TRBD2 aligns with 10 central bases. CDR3 region: CASRTSGTYNEQFF. The nucleotide sequence is TGTGCCAGTAGGACTAGCGGAACCTACAATGAGCAGTTCTTC.